This TCR beta chain derives from a study of cytotoxic CD8 clonotypes in ibrutinib-treated CLL (dated by TCRdb to the early 2020s). Looking at the study overall: The cohort was composed of approximately 11 relapsed/refractory and roughly 15 treatment-naive patients; IGHV unmutated status was identified in roughly 17 patients. Partial responses were observed in some 24 patients and complete responses in 2; after a median follow-up of 68 months, remission was maintained in 14 patients and progression was observed in some twelve. Response samples were obtained after a median of roughly eleven months of treatment, with a range of about 6 to 36 months. An average of around 260,000 productive templates and approximately 90,000 productive rearrangements was obtained per sample. Of the approximately 86 people in the trial, 26 had longitudinal samples available. Cryopreserved peripheral blood mononuclear cells were obtained before treatment, at response, and at either sustained remission or disease progression. Every remission and progressive disease sample was obtained while ibrutinib was still being received by the patients.

On the study overall, not on this receptor specifically: Clonality rose at ibrutinib response, remained stable during sustained remission, and dropped back toward baseline at progression. Sustained-remission and progressing patients did not have matched sampling times, and lymph node repertoires were not examined. At baseline, clonality was higher than in age-matched healthy donors and showed a strong correlation with circulating CD8+ T-cell counts. Public clonotypes were rare and either contracted or stayed stable during treatment, and the rise in clonality at ibrutinib response reflected the expansion of private clonotypes.

Comment on this clone: Its antigen target is currently unknown. There are no base qualities to consult, and no much larger clone falls within one base.

Cut back by 1 base and 3 bases, the V and J ends lie 10 bases apart. The CDR3, cysteine through phenylalanine, is 16 amino acids long. Only the CDR3 region is kept as DNA, spanning 48 bases read in frame from base 1. The germline V gene specifies SGHTA as CDR1 and FQGNSA as CDR2. The goal of deep resolution MiSeq sequencing was a depth between 1 in 1 million and 1 in 200,000 T cells, and coverage averaged 10x per clonotype. The immunoSEQ hsTCRB Kit was used to generate the TCR beta libraries. The paper's data handling went like this. ImmunoSEQ Data Assistant and ImmunoSEQ Analyzer were used for data analysis, and V, D and J genes were assigned according to IMGT definitions. Clonality, which ranges from 0 to 1, was calculated by subtracting the normalized Shannon entropy of productive rearrangement frequencies from one. Only overrepresented clonotypes making up at least 0.05% of each patient's repertoire were included in the public clonotype analysis. About twelve age-matched healthy donor repertoires from immuneACCESS were used as controls for clonality. TCRdb carries this immuneACCESS record with in-frame sequences only. Its versions omit some clonotypes, under half of them owing to an unresolved V gene in the studies checked, with the rest unexplained. From that table come the V and J calls and clone size; the DNA was used to work out D and trimming. Within this sample are fewer than 150,000 clones, with around four fifths of them counted one time only. Of the sample, less than 4% falls within the top ten clones.

The sample's time point label, decoded: 20 to 30 months on ibrutinib. For TCR beta library preparation, 2 to 2.5 micrograms of genomic DNA were isolated from cryopreserved PBMCs. High-throughput TCR beta sequencing was performed on longitudinal blood samples from CLL patients receiving ibrutinib monotherapy. Patients were enrolled in a phase 2 open-label single-center ibrutinib monotherapy trial. Sequenced material: PBMCs, taken after 24 months of ibrutinib treatment. This chain joins TRBV7-2 to TRBJ2-6; D gene: possibly TRBD2, on 5 matching bases. The origin of this receptor is a human donor with chronic lymphocytic leukemia. CDR3 loop: CASSLDRGSGANVLTF. In nucleotide form, the sequence is TGTGCCAGCAGCTTAGATCGGGGTAGTGGGGCCAACGTCCTGACTTTC.